These T cell receptor beta chains were read from a single sample in a study of vaccination effects on CD4 cells after COVID-19. The method was immunoSEQ multiplex PCR; TCRdb's version includes in-frame clones alone and lacks a portion of them. Of around 15,000 clones in the sample, 65% to 75% were seen once. Which antigens these TCRs recognize remains unknown. Sequences were derived from CD4+ T cells from PBMCs cultured with HCoV-NL63 spike peptides, sampled after COVID-19 vaccination. The receptors shown here come from a human donor who received a COVID-19 vaccine. The CDR3 runs from the conserved cysteine through the conserved F or W. Each record gives: V gene, D gene, J gene, clone size, CDR3 protein, CDR3 DNA. The D gene is left open where the match is weak. Rows give clone size only sometimes, using once, few, many, or a class for an expanded clone.

TRBV3-1/TRBV3-2	TRBD1	TRBJ1-2	few	CASSLGQGADGYTF	TGTGCCAGCAGCCTAGGACAGGGGGCAGATGGCTACACCTTC
TRBV7-9	NA	TRBJ2-3	once	CASSFSGELTDTQYF	TGTGCCAGCAGCTTTTCAGGGGAGCTCACAGATACGCAGTATTTT
TRBV20-1	NA	TRBJ1-1	few	CSARYTEAFF	TGCAGTGCTAGGTACACTGAAGCTTTCTTT
TRBV5-1	TRBD2	TRBJ2-7	NA	CASSLVPLRGLAGGLGSYEQYF	TGCGCCAGCAGCTTGGTCCCCTTGCGGGGACTAGCGGGAGGGTTAGGCTCCTACGAGCAGTACTTC
TRBV6-2/TRBV6-3	TRBD1	TRBJ2-7	NA	CASSYDRVPHEQYF	TGTGCCAGCAGTTACGACAGGGTTCCCCACGAGCAGTACTTC
TRBV28	NA	TRBJ2-5	NA	CASSFPRETQYF	TGTGCCAGCAGTTTCCCCCGAGAGACCCAGTACTTC
TRBV5-5	NA	TRBJ1-6	NA	CASSDLRARFQPLHF	TGTGCCAGCAGTGACCTGCGGGCCCGATTTCAACCCCTCCACTTT
TRBV2	NA	TRBJ1-2	NA	CASSWTVYGYTF	TGTGCCAGCAGCTGGACAGTCTATGGCTACACCTTC
TRBV7-2	NA	TRBJ2-7	NA	CASSWDFPYEQYF	TGTGCCAGCAGCTGGGACTTTCCCTACGAGCAGTACTTC
TRBV3-1/TRBV3-2	TRBD1	TRBJ2-7	NA	CASSQGETGINEQYF	TGTGCCAGCAGCCAAGGAGAGACAGGGATCAACGAGCAGTACTTC
TRBV13	TRBD2	TRBJ2-1	NA	CASSLAGGPTYNEQFF	TGTGCCAGCAGCTTGGCGGGAGGCCCCACCTACAATGAGCAGTTCTTC
TRBV3-1/TRBV3-2	TRBD2	TRBJ2-7	medium-sized	CASSHLPGSGGSYEQYF	TGTGCCAGCAGCCATCTCCCGGGTAGCGGGGGTTCCTACGAGCAGTACTTC
TRBV10-1	NA	TRBJ2-3	NA	CASSESAREDTQYF	TGCGCCAGCAGTGAGTCCGCGAGGGAAGATACGCAGTATTTT
TRBV5-1	TRBD2	TRBJ2-1	few	CASAGETSGINEQFF	TGCGCCAGCGCGGGGGAGACTAGCGGGATTAATGAGCAGTTCTTC
TRBV19	NA	TRBJ2-1	NA	CASSIAMSGLGLTFYNEQFF	TGTGCCAGTAGTATTGCTATGAGCGGTTTGGGTCTCACGTTCTACAATGAGCAGTTCTTC